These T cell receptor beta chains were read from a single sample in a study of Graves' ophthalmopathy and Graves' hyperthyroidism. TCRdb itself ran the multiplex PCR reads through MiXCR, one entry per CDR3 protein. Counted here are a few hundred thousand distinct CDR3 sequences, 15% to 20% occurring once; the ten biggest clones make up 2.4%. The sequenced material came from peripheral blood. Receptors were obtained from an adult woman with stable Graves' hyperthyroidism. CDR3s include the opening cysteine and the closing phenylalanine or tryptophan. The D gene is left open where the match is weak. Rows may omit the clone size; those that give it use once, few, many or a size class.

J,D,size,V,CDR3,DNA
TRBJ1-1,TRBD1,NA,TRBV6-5,CASSYWRGQGNTEAFF,TGTGCCAGCAGTTACTGGAGGGGGCAGGGGAACACTGAAGCTTTCTTT
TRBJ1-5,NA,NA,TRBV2,CASSETPTNQPQHF,TGTGCCAGCAGTGAAACACCGACGAATCAGCCCCAGCATTTT
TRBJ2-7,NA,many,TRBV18,CASSNPLSSYEQYF,TGTGCCAGCTCAAATCCGCTCAGCTCCTACGAGCAGTACTTC
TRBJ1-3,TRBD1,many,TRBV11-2,CASQNRGSLSTSGNTIYF,TGTGCCAGCCAAAACAGGGGGTCACTGTCCACATCTGGAAACACCATATATTTT
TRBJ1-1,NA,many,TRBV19,CASSITGMNTEAFF,TGTGCCAGTAGTATAACAGGGATGAACACTGAAGCTTTCTTT
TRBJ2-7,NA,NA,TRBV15,CATSRVGSHEQYF,TGTGCCACCAGCAGAGTAGGGTCCCACGAGCAGTACTTC
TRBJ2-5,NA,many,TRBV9,CASSVGPGQETQYF,TGTGCCAGCAGCGTAGGACCAGGGCAAGAGACCCAGTACTTC
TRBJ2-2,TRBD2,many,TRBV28,CASSLSSGRIGELFF,TGTGCCAGCAGTTTATCTAGCGGGAGGATCGGGGAGCTGTTTTTT
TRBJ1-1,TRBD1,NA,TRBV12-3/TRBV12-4,CASRDRVGGLNTEAFF,TGTGCCAGCAGAGATAGGGTAGGGGGCCTGAACACTGAAGCTTTCTTT
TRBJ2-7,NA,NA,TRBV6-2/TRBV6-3,CASSLDPTYEQYF,TGCGCCAGCAGCTTGGACCCCACCTACGAGCAGTACTTC
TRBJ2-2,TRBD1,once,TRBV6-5,CASSYRQGNTGELFF,TGTGCCAGCAGTTACCGACAGGGTAACACCGGGGAGCTGTTTTTT
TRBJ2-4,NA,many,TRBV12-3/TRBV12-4,CASSLEGTKNIQYF,TGTGCCAGCAGTTTAGAAGGTACCAAAAACATTCAGTACTTC
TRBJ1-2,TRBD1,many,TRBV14,CASSQGTGHYGYTF,TGTGCCAGCAGCCAAGGGACAGGACACTATGGCTACACCTTC
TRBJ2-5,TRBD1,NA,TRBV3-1,CASSQDLWDSQETQYF,TGTGCCAGCAGCCAAGATCTTTGGGACAGCCAAGAGACCCAGTACTTC
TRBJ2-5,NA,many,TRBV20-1,CSARGQAVETQYF,TGCAGTGCTAGAGGACAGGCGGTAGAGACCCAGTACTTC
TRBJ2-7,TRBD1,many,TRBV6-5,CASSWGQGVEQYF,TGTGCCAGCTCGTGGGGACAGGGTGTCGAGCAGTACTTC
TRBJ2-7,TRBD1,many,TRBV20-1,CSASGTGNEQYF,TGCAGTGCGTCCGGGACAGGGAACGAGCAGTACTTC
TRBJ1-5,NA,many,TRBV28,CASSLRRVSNQPQHF,TGTGCCAGCAGTTTAAGGAGGGTTAGCAATCAGCCCCAGCATTTT
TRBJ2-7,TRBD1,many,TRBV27,CASSLDRGTTEQYF,TGTGCCAGCAGTTTAGACAGGGGTACGACCGAGCAGTACTTC
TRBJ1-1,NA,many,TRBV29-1,CSVRGGDTEAFF,TGCAGCGTTAGGGGGGGGGACACTGAAGCTTTCTTT
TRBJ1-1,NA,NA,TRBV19,CASSITGIATEAFF,TGTGCCAGTAGTATCACGGGGATTGCCACTGAAGCTTTCTTT
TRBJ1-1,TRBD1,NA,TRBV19,CTSSPTGASEAFF,TGTACCAGCTCACCCACAGGGGCATCTGAAGCTTTCTTT
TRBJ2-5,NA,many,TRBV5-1,CASSIPGLQETQYF,TGCGCCAGCAGCATTCCGGGACTGCAAGAGACCCAGTACTTC
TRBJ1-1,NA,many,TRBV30,CAWRWGEVTEAFF,TGTGCCTGGAGGTGGGGTGAGGTCACTGAAGCTTTCTTT
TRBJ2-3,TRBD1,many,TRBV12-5,CASGSLTGGADTQYF,TGTGCTAGTGGTTCCCTAACAGGGGGCGCAGATACGCAGTATTTT
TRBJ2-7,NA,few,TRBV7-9,CASSLGASNSYEQYF,TGTGCCAGCAGCTTAGGGGCATCGAACTCCTACGAGCAGTACTTC
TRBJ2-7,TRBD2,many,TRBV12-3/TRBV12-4,CASSLSGGREQYF,TGTGCCAGCAGTTTATCGGGGGGAAGGGAGCAGTACTTC
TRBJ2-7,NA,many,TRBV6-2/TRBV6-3,CASSYSNGDEQYF,TGTGCCAGCAGTTACTCGAATGGGGACGAGCAGTACTTC
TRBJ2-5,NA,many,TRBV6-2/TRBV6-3,CASSYSVTERQETQYF,TGTGCCAGCAGTTACTCGGTGACAGAGAGACAAGAGACCCAGTACTTC
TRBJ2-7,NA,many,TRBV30,CAWSPNYEQYF,TGTGCCTGGAGTCCCAACTACGAGCAGTACTTC
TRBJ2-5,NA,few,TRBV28,CASSSGGPQETQYF,TGTGCCAGCAGTTCCGGGGGGCCCCAAGAGACCCAGTACTTC
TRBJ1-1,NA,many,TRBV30,CAWTRQMNTEAFF,TGTGCCTGGACTCGACAGATGAACACTGAAGCTTTCTTT
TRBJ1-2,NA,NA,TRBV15,CATSREAQRPKGYTF,TGTGCCACCAGCAGAGAGGCACAGAGACCTAAAGGCTACACCTTC
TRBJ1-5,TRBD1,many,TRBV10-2,CASRVGLGGTGCSSGNQPQHF,TGCGCCAGCAGGGTTGGACTTGGAGGGACAGGGTGTTCGAGTGGCAATCAGCCCCAGCATTTT
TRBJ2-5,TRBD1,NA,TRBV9,CASSQGAGQETQNF,TGTGCCAGCAGCCAGGGGGCAGGCCAAGAGACCCAGAACTTC
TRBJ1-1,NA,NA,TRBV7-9,CASSLGPRGNTEAFF,TGTGCCAGCAGCTTAGGGCCCAGGGGGAACACTGAAGCTTTCTTT
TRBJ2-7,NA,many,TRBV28,CASSTDTVSYEQYF,TGTGCCAGCAGTACAGACACCGTCTCCTACGAGCAGTACTTC
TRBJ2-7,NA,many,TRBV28,CASSSQRGRNYEQYF,TGTGCCAGCAGCAGTCAGAGGGGGAGGAACTACGAGCAGTACTTC
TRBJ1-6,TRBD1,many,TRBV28,CASSLTGNSPLHF,TGTGCCAGCAGTCTGACAGGGAATTCACCCCTCCACTTT
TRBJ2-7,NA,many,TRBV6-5,CASKVDGTASYEQYF,TGTGCCAGCAAGGTTGACGGGACGGCGTCCTACGAGCAGTACTTC
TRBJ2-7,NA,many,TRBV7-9,CASSLPHPPSYEQYF,TGTGCCAGCAGCTTACCCCACCCACCTTCCTACGAGCAGTACTTC
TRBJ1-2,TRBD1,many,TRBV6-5,CATKDRDYGYTF,TGTGCCACCAAAGACAGGGACTATGGCTACACCTTC
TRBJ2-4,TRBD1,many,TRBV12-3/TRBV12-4,CASTSGQGKNIQYF,TGTGCCAGCACCTCCGGACAGGGGAAAAACATTCAGTACTTC
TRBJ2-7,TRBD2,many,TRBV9,CASSVEAGGSYEQYF,TGTGCCAGCAGCGTAGAGGCGGGAGGATCCTACGAGCAGTACTTC
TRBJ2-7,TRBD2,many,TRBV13,CASSKGSRLAASYEQYF,TGTGCCAGCAGCAAAGGGTCGCGACTAGCGGCCTCCTACGAGCAGTACTTC
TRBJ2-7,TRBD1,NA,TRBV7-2,CASSLGQGYSYEQYF,TGTGCCAGCAGCTTAGGACAGGGCTACTCCTACGAGCAGTACTTC
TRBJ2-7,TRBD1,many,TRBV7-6,CASSDKQGSAYEQYF,TGTGCCAGCAGCGATAAACAGGGGTCGGCCTACGAGCAGTACTTC
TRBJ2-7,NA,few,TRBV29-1,CSAARGIGYEQYF,TGCAGCGCCGCGAGAGGGATTGGCTACGAGCAGTACTTC
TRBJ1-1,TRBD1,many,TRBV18,CASSQGQEGTEAFF,TGTGCCAGCTCACAAGGACAGGAGGGAACTGAAGCTTTCTTT
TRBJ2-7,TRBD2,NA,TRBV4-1,CASSLRTSGMYEQYF,TGCGCCAGCAGCCTTAGGACTAGCGGGATGTACGAGCAGTACTTC
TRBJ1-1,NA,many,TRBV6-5,CASSCRSLMNTEAFF,TGTGCCAGCAGTTGCCGATCGTTGATGAACACTGAAGCTTTCTTT
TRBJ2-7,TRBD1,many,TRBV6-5,CASRLETGGSYEQYF,TGTGCCAGCAGACTCGAGACAGGGGGCTCCTACGAGCAGTACTTC
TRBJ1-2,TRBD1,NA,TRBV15,CATSRDIGQGRSGYTF,TGTGCCACCAGCAGAGATATTGGACAGGGGCGATCTGGCTACACCTTC
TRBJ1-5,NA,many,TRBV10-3,CAISLTGLNQPQHF,TGTGCCATCAGTTTAACAGGGCTTAATCAGCCCCAGCATTTT
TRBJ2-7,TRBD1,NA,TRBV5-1,CASSTPTGREQYF,TGCGCCAGCAGCACACCGACAGGGCGCGAGCAGTACTTC
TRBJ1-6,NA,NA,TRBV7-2,CASSLDPPRVYNSPLHF,TGTGCCAGCAGCCTGGACCCGCCAAGGGTTTATAATTCACCCCTCCACTTT
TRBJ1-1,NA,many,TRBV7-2,CASSLYPDLPNTEAFF,TGTGCCAGCAGCTTATACCCAGATCTCCCTAACACTGAAGCTTTCTTT
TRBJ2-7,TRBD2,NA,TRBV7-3,CASSSLGRAGVDEQYF,TGTGCCAGCAGCTCGTTAGGGAGGGCGGGAGTAGACGAGCAGTACTTC